A selection of T cell receptor beta chains follows, all from one sample in a study of identifying expanded T cells in peripheral blood. Clones were sequenced by immunoSEQ multiplex PCR, and TCRdb holds only the in-frame ones, with some missing. The sample consists of about 130,000 clones, 75% to 90% of them appearing once. Sequencing input: blood. The receptors derive from a person aged 18 to 75 in good health. The conserved cysteine and the conserved F or W are not part of the CDR3 here. Size is stated for part of the rows, as once, few or many counts, or as a class when the clone is expanded.

J	V	size	CDR3
TRBJ1-5	TRBV7-9	-	ASGTGTQNQPQH
TRBJ2-1	TRBV9	-	ASSVGAGTPSPYNEQF
TRBJ1-2	TRBV28	-	ASSLFTGDYGYT
TRBJ1-2	TRBV5-6	-	ASSLGLRTEAGYT
TRBJ1-2	TRBV10-1	-	ASSEARDRAYT
TRBJ1-5	TRBV7-8	-	ASSLALGGNQPQH
TRBJ2-7	TRBV29-1	-	SVEDPGLYEQY
TRBJ1-4	TRBV30	-	AWSVQLNEKLF
TRBJ1-2	TRBV11-2	-	ASSFSGAGGGYT
TRBJ2-1	TRBV19	-	ASTLRTEPYNEQF
TRBJ1-1	TRBV7-2	-	ASSLTGGTEAF
TRBJ1-1	TRBV2	once	ASTSETGYGTEAF
TRBJ2-7	TRBV27	-	ASSFPGLATYEQY
TRBJ1-1	TRBV18	-	ASSPPPGRYTEAF
TRBJ2-5	TRBV7-9	-	ASSAPFASGPQETQY
TRBJ2-7	TRBV9	-	ASSPSGTAISYEQY
TRBJ1-2	TRBV27	-	ASSLNRGPRGGYT
TRBJ1-1	TRBV6-6	-	ASSPGRYGNTEAF
TRBJ1-3	TRBV19	-	ASSTTGGYRNTIY
TRBJ1-4	TRBV2	-	ASRLPGAGNEKLF
TRBJ2-7	TRBV10-3	-	AISTSSGRSQVEQY
TRBJ1-1	TRBV10-3	-	AISEGDNTEAF
TRBJ2-5	TRBV6-5	-	ASSSSDVLGLKTQY
TRBJ2-3	TRBV12-5	-	ASAPGVSETDTQY
TRBJ2-7	TRBV9	-	ASSRGTGVSYEQY
TRBJ1-3	TRBV7-3	-	ASSLDGGSGNTIY
TRBJ1-3	TRBV6-5	-	ASSLGRGEGNTIY
TRBJ2-3	TRBV7-9	-	ASSLVYQREARTDTQY
TRBJ2-7	TRBV10-3	once	AINPGTGGGYEQY
TRBJ1-1	TRBV7-3	-	ASSLGRTNTEAF
TRBJ1-3	TRBV28	-	ASSGTGGFGNTIY
TRBJ1-2	TRBV6-4	-	ASKDNYGYT
TRBJ1-2	TRBV6-5	-	ASSNPPGGNYGYT
TRBJ1-2	TRBV19	-	ASSQDRWDYGYT
TRBJ1-5	TRBV30	-	ASGTLNQPQH
TRBJ2-4	TRBV6-1	-	ASRGSEWNIQY
TRBJ1-2	TRBV29-1	-	SAQQGGGYGYT
TRBJ2-3	TRBV7-9	-	ASSMGQADTQY
TRBJ2-3	TRBV7-3	-	ASSSSLSTDTQY
TRBJ2-7	TRBV28	-	ASSKAGSTYEQY
TRBJ2-7	TRBV7-9	-	ASSLDSGPPYEQY
TRBJ1-5	TRBV5-6	-	ASSPTGRNQPQH
TRBJ1-2	TRBV19	-	ASSTTGGAYGYT
TRBJ1-1	TRBV30	-	AWSVQGRSTEAF
TRBJ2-7	TRBV28	-	ASSLTIGYEQY
TRBJ1-1	TRBV6-5	-	ASSYTRRMNTEAF
TRBJ2-7	TRBV19	-	ASSIGPSGTYEQY
TRBJ1-5	TRBV19	-	ASSSHGRAPQH
TRBJ2-7	TRBV5-1	-	ATKEGAGGSYEQY
TRBJ2-7	TRBV28	-	ASSPPGLAGDYEQY
TRBJ1-6	TRBV7-2	-	ASSSQGELLD
TRBJ2-7	TRBV2	-	ASSPGTGDYEQY
TRBJ2-5	TRBV10-3	-	AIGAQY
TRBJ2-1	TRBV7-9	-	ASSSWGADNEQF
TRBJ2-3	TRBV4-2	-	ASSQDSVLAGGPGTDTQY